Listed below are T cell receptor beta chains from one sample, sequenced in a study of cytomegalovirus exposure and HLA in healthy donors. Data came from immunoSEQ multiplex PCR; TCRdb stores just in-frame clones and leaves some out. This sample has about 160,000 clones; roughly 77% occur once, and the top ten carry approximately 2.3%. Sample: PBMCs. The origin of the receptors is a man in his fifties in good health and CMV-seropositive. CDR3s include the opening cysteine and the closing phenylalanine or tryptophan. The order of the fields is CDR3 DNA, CDR3 protein, D gene, V gene, J gene, clone size. A D gene is named only where the DNA matches it firmly. Expanded clones get a size class; other rows say once, few or many, or leave the size out.

DNA: TGTGCCAGCAGTACTGGACAGGCCCTTACTCAGCCCCAGCATTTT; CDR3: CASSTGQALTQPQHF; D: TRBD1; V: TRBV2; J: TRBJ1-5; size: once
DNA: TGTGCCACCAGCAGGACAGGAAATAATTCACCCCTCCACTTT; CDR3: CATSRTGNNSPLHF; D: NA; V: TRBV15; J: TRBJ1-6; size: NA
DNA: TGTGCCAGCAGCTTAGTGGCGGGGAGGCAAGAGACCCAGTACTTC; CDR3: CASSLVAGRQETQYF; D: NA; V: TRBV11-3; J: TRBJ2-5; size: NA
DNA: TGTGCCAGCAGTTTAGCCGGGACAGGGGGCCGGGGCTACACCTTC; CDR3: CASSLAGTGGRGYTF; D: TRBD1; V: TRBV27; J: TRBJ1-2; size: NA
DNA: TGCGCCAGCAGCCAAGATGGGACAGGGGGGGTTTATGAGCAGTTCTTC; CDR3: CASSQDGTGGVYEQFF; D: TRBD1; V: TRBV4-3; J: TRBJ2-1; size: NA
DNA: TGTGCCATCAGTGAAACGGACTATGGCTACACCTTC; CDR3: CAISETDYGYTF; D: NA; V: TRBV10-3; J: TRBJ1-2; size: NA
DNA: TGTGCCACCAGCAAGCCGGGACTAGCGGGAGTCACAGATACGCAGTATTTT; CDR3: CATSKPGLAGVTDTQYF; D: TRBD2; V: TRBV15; J: TRBJ2-3; size: NA
DNA: TGTGCCAGTAGTATCCCCGACAGGAATAGGATGAACACTGAAGCTTTCTTT; CDR3: CASSIPDRNRMNTEAFF; D: NA; V: TRBV19; J: TRBJ1-1; size: once
DNA: TGTGCCAGCAGCGTAGTTCAGAACACCGGGGAGCTGTTTTTT; CDR3: CASSVVQNTGELFF; D: NA; V: TRBV9; J: TRBJ2-2; size: NA
DNA: TGTGCCAGCATGAGGGGGAATGGGGCTACCTCAACTACCGGCTACACCTTC; CDR3: CASMRGNGATSTTGYTF; D: NA; V: TRBV27; J: TRBJ1-2; size: NA